A single sample is the source of the 20 T cell receptor beta chains below, sequenced in a study of tumor-infiltrating lymphocytes in primary liver carcinoma. Unsorted whole blood served as the source of blood RNA, and germline DNA was extracted as well. Reverse transcription of approximately 500 ng total RNA with a constant-region primer produced TCR beta cDNA. Three nested multiplex PCR rounds, a slightly modified ARM-PCR method, built the TCR beta libraries. Amplification in the first two PCR rounds was performed using TRBV1-TRBV30 forward primers and a C-beta reverse primer for roughly 9 cycles each. TCRdb called the multiplex PCR reads again in MiXCR, with one record for every CDR3 protein. The table has fewer than 350,000 distinct CDR3 sequences, less than 75% seen once. The sequenced sample was peripheral blood. These receptors all stem from a man aged 40-55 years with primary liver carcinoma and hepatitis B virus infection.

For this clonotype: The junction shows a germline mismatch at one end, possibly a read error. This CDR3 reads CVSSLAGAYQETRYF. CDR3 bases: TGTGTCAGCAGCTTAGCGGGAGCGTACCAAGAGACCCGGTACTTC. This chain links TRBV11-2 with TRBJ2-5; the match to TRBD2 covers 9 bases. The CDR3 extends over 15 amino acids. The germline gives CDR1 SGHAT, CDR2 FQNNGV.

In regard to this clonotype: A junction end diverges from the germline sequence, so it may reflect a read error. This chain joins TRBV7-8 and TRBJ1-1; D remains ambiguous. Germline CDR1 is SGHVS and CDR2 is FQNEAQ. The CDR3 extends over 11 amino acids. This CDR3 reads CASSRYTETFF. The CDR3 DNA is TGTGCCAGCAGCCGCTACACTGAAACTTTCTTT.

A remark on this clonotype: This may be a read error: a much more frequent sequence differs by one nucleotide. The rearrangement joins TRBV4-2 to TRBJ2-1; TRBD2 is a possible D gene (5 bases). V was trimmed by 0 bases and J by 5 bases, leaving 14 bases between them. Per the germline V gene, CDR1 is LGHNA and CDR2 is YNFKEQ. The CDR3 runs to 16 residues. CDR3 loop: CASSQERLTEHNEQFF. The CDR3 DNA sequence: TGTGCCAGCAGCCAAGAGAGACTAACGGAACACAATGAGCAGTTCTTC.

This clonotype was observed once. Its ends do not fully match the called genes, so a read error is possible. The chain couples TRBV11-2 to TRBJ1-2, with D tentatively TRBD1 (6 bases). The CDR3 covers 14 residues. The germline gives CDR1 SGHAT, CDR2 FQNNGV. The CDR3 region has the DNA TGTGCCGGCTTGGGGGGGCGGGAAGAGTATGGCTACAACTTC. Its translation: CAGLGGREEYGYNF.

Points on this clonotype: A junction boundary mismatches the germline segment, possibly from a read error. The genes are TRBV11-2 and TRBJ2-7; D not certain. CDR1 SGHAT and CDR2 FQNNGV come from the germline V gene. The CDR3 totals 14 residues. This CDR3 reads CANSPQGYLGEQYF. The DNA of the CDR3 is TGTGCCAACAGCCCCCAAGGGTATCTCGGCGAGCAGTACTTC.

There are a few counts of this clonotype. The CDR3 DNA reads as TGTGCCAGCAGCTTGGCCGGGACTAGCGCTAATGAGCAGTTCTTC. This translates into CASSLAGTSANEQFF. The chain combines TRBV5-4 with TRBJ2-1; TRBD2 matches at 10 bases. CDR1 is SGHNT and CDR2 is YYREEE in the germline V gene (reference sequence). The trim removed 0 bases at V and 7 bases at J, leaving 4 bases unmatched. The CDR3 sequence is 15 residues long.

This clonotype was counted at least ten times. The chain couples TRBV6-6 to TRBJ2-6, with D uncertain. CDR1 and CDR2 from the germline V gene are MNHNY and SVGAGI (reference sequence). Trimming left V 11 bases short and J 4 bases short, with 12 bases between. This CDR3 spans 13 amino acids. The DNA for the CDR3 is TGTGCCGCCACAACCCCGGGGGCCAACGTCCTGACTTTC. Protein product: CAATTPGANVLTF.

Of note for this clonotype: The junction differs from germline at one of its ends, possibly a read error. The chain recombines TRBV11-2 with TRBJ2-3; D gene unclear. Per the germline V gene, CDR1 is SGHAT and CDR2 is FQNNGV. The CDR3 is made up of 11 amino acids. Written as DNA, the CDR3 is TGTGTCAGCAGCCTTACAGATACGCAGTATTTT. Translating it yields CVSSLTDTQYF. Full variable domain (rest looked up from reference TRBV11-2 and TRBJ2-3): EAGVAQSPRYKIIEKRQSVAFWCNPISGHATLYWYQQILGQGPKLLIQFQNNGVVDDSQLPKDRFSAERLKGVDSTLKIQPAKLEDSAVYLCVSSLTDTQYFGPGTRLTVL.

The table lists this clonotype with a few counts. The chain carries TRBV5-1 and TRBJ2-5; the match to TRBD2 covers 7 bases. Losses at the gene ends were 4 bases for V and 4 bases for J; bases not matched to a gene: 19. This CDR3 is 18 amino acids long. The germline gives CDR1 SGHRS, CDR2 YFSETQ. The CDR3 region is CASSLGLTTSWELETQYF. The CDR3 DNA reads as TGCGCCAGCAGCCTAGGACTGACGACTAGCTGGGAATTAGAGACCCAGTACTTC.

As for this clonotype: Compared with germline, one end of the junction differs, possibly owing to a read error. CDR3: CVSSLEGWANTEAFF. The CDR3 nucleotides are TGTGTCAGCAGCCTAGAGGGATGGGCGAACACTGAAGCTTTCTTT. The gene calls are TRBV11-2 and TRBJ1-1; no reliable D call. CDR1 is SGHAT and CDR2 is FQNNGV in the germline V gene. The CDR3 runs to 15 residues.

This clonotype was observed at least ten times. The chain has TRBV6-2 or TRBV6-3 and TRBJ2-3, with D uncertain. Deletions cut 6 bases from V and 4 bases from J, with 8 bases between. The V gene's germline CDR1 is MNHEY and CDR2 SVGEGT. The CDR3 has 12 amino acids. This chain's CDR3 is CASRSGADTQYF. The CDR3 DNA follows: TGTGCCAGCAGGAGTGGTGCAGATACGCAGTATTTT.

A single count supports this clonotype. A read error may explain this, as a much larger clone is one base away. The chain joins TRBV12-3 or TRBV12-4 to TRBJ2-5, with a tentative D call TRBD1 (5 bases). This CDR3 comprises 14 residues. The CDR3 region has the DNA TGTGCCAGCACCCTTTCCGCAGGGAAAGAGACCCAGTGCTTC. It translates to CASTLSAGKETQCF.

This clonotype was detected only a few times. This rearrangement joins TRBV6-5 to TRBJ1-5; 9 bases map to TRBD1. The CDR3 has 15 amino acids. Trimming took 9 bases from V and 6 from J; bases not matched to a gene: 12. Germline V gene lookup returns CDR1 MNHEY and CDR2 SVGAGI. CDR3 coding DNA: TGTGCCAGTTCGAGAAAACAGGGGGCAGGTCAGCCCCAGCATTTT. This gives the protein CASSRKQGAGQPQHF.

The chain uses TRBV6-1 and TRBJ1-5; D is uncertain. CDR3 length: 11 amino acids. Germline assignment: CDR1 MNHNS and CDR2 SASEGT. Deletions cut 7 bases from V and 7 bases from J, with 8 bases between. The CDR3 loop reads CASNLGQPQHF. Written as DNA, the CDR3 is TGTGCCAGCAATCTGGGACAGCCCCAGCATTTT.

Regarding this clonotype: At one end, the junction sequence differs from germline, possibly due to a read error. The chain links TRBV5-1 to TRBJ2-7, with a possible D match to TRBD2 (5 bases). Germline CDR1 SGHRS, CDR2 YFSETQ. The CDR3 is made up of 13 amino acids. The CDR3, as DNA: TGCGCCAGCAGATTGGTTCAGCGGAACGAGCAATACTTC. Residues: CASRLVQRNEQYF.

As concerns this clonotype: An end of the junction does not agree with germline; a read error may underlie this. J is TRBJ2-7 and V is TRBV12-3 or TRBV12-4; D may be TRBD1 or TRBD2 (6 bases each). The CDR3 spans 15 residues. The CDR3 spells CASTPGGTWSYELYF. CDR3 DNA: TGTGCCAGCACCCCCGGAGGGACATGGTCCTACGAGCTGTACTTC.

Turning to this clonotype: With a much larger clone just one base away, this may be a read error. This chain connects TRBV12-3 or TRBV12-4 to TRBJ1-1; tentatively, D is TRBD1 (5 bases). The CDR3 length is 13 residues. The CDR3 here is CTSSPTENTEAFF. The CDR3 bases are TGTACCAGCAGCCCGACAGAAAACACTGAAGCTTTCTTT.

This clonotype was seen many times. The chain couples TRBV6-1 to TRBJ1-2, with D tentatively TRBD1 (6 bases). V was shortened by 3 bases and J by 7 bases, with 12 bases between the two germline ends. From germline, CDR1 is MNHNS and CDR2 SASEGT. The length of the CDR3 is 13 residues. CDR3 coding DNA: TGTGCCAGCAGTGAGCAGGGGTCGACTGGCTACACCTTC. This codes for CASSEQGSTGYTF.

This clonotype was seen repeatedly, ten times or more. The chain combines TRBV28 with TRBJ1-2, with D perhaps TRBD1 (5 bases). Germline loops: CDR1 MDHEN, CDR2 SYDVKM. This CDR3 spans 13 amino acids. Trimming removed 1 base at V and 3 bases at J, with 6 bases between. CDR3 DNA sequence: TGTGCCAGCAGTTTATCAGGGTACTATGGCTACACCTTC. Its translation: CASSLSGYYGYTF.

With respect to this clonotype: Compared with germline, one end of the junction differs, possibly owing to a read error. The J gene is TRBJ2-4, the V gene TRBV11-2, with a possible D match to TRBD1 (6 bases). Germline V CDR1 and CDR2: SGHAT, FQNNGV. The CDR3 covers 14 residues. CDR3 DNA sequence: TGTGCTAGCAGCCTTACAGGGGCCAAAAACATTCAGTACTTC. It codes for CASSLTGAKNIQYF.